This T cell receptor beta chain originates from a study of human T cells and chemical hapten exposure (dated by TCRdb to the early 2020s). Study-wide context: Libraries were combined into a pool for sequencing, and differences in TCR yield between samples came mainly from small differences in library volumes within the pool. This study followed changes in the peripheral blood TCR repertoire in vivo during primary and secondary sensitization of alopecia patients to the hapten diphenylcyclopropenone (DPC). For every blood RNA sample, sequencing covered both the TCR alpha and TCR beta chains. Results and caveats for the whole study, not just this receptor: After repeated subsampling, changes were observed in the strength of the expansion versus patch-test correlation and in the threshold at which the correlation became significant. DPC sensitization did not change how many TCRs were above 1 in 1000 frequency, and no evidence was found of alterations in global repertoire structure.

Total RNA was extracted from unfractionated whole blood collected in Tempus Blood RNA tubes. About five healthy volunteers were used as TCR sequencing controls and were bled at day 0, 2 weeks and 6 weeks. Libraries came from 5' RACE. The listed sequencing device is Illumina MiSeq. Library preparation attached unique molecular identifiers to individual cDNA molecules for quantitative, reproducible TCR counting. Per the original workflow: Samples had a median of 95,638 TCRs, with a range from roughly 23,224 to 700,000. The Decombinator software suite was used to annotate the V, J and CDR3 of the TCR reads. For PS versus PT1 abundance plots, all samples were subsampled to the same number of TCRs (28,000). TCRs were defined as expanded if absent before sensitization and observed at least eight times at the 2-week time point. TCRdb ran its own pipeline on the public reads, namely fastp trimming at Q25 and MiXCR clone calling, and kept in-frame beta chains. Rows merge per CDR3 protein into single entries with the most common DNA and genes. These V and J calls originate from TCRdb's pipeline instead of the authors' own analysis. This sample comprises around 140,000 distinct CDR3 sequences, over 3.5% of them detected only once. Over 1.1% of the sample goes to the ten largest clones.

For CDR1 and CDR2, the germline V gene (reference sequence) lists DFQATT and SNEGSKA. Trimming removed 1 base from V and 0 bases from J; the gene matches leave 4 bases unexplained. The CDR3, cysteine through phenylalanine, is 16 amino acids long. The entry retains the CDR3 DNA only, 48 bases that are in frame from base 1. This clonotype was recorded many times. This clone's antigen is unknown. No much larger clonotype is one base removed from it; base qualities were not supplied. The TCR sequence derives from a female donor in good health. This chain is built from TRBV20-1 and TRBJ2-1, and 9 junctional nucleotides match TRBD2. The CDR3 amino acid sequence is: CSARVRLAVSYNEQFF. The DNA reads TGCAGTGCTAGAGTGCGACTAGCGGTCTCCTACAATGAGCAGTTCTTC.